This TCR beta chain was retrieved from a study of persistence of HIV-infected CD4 T cells (dated by TCRdb to about 2020). As for the study more broadly: The median time participants had been on suppressive ART was roughly eight years. In the cross-participant TCR cluster analysis, 8 or 9 participants were included for CMV and six or seven participants were included for Gag. Apart from two participants who underwent leukapheresis at a single time point, peripheral blood samples of up to roughly 200 mL were collected from participants at multiple time points. Proviral sequencing was used to assess clonality among infected cells, whereas TCRbeta sequencing gauged the clonality of all cells within each sorted population. The study isolated CMV- and HIV-1 Gag-responding CD4+ T cells from ART-treated individuals to examine antigen-driven clonal expansion of HIV-1-infected cells. Anti-CD3/anti-CD28 stimulation activated a higher proportion of cells, with a lower memory fraction, than antigen stimulation. Overall results and qualifications from the work: TCRbeta richness in CMV- and Gag-responding cells was significantly lower than in anti-CD3/anti-CD28-responding cells; CMV-responding cells had higher oligoclonality than CD3/CD28-stimulated and Gag-responding cells. Few individuals were included in the study, and only a limited range of antigens was tested. TCR oligoclonality correlated with proviral oligoclonality within the same sorted populations. Degenerate expanded CDR3beta sequences were enriched in antigen-responding cells, suggesting convergent selection of CD4+ responses to CMV and Gag. Bulk TCR analyses could not be restricted to the rare CMV-responding cells that actually carried HIV-1 proviruses.

Based on the germline V gene (reference sequence), the CDR1 and CDR2 sequences are MNHEY and SMNVEV. From its cysteine to its phenylalanine, the CDR3 spans 15 amino acids. Only CDR3 DNA remains: 45 bases, in frame from the first base. V drops 3 bases and J drops 3 bases, leaving 12 bases in between. This clone was counted once. Its binding antigen is unknown. One base away there is no much larger clone; base qualities are not given. Explained via the paper, the treatment or condition label denotes: suppressive antiretroviral therapy. As a nonspecific positive control representing the CD4+ T cell repertoire, the cells were stimulated with anti-CD3/anti-CD28 magnetic beads. CD4+ T cells that responded were sorted based on upregulation of both CD40 ligand and CD69. Participants were HIV-1-infected adults who started suppressive ART during chronic infection. Plasma HIV-1 RNA had been undetectable (below 50 copies/mL) in participants for at least 4 years. To be included, a participant needed positive CMV serology and a CD4+ T cell count above 400 cells/uL. Before stimulation, PBMCs were isolated using density centrifugation and depleted of CD8+ T cells. Stimulation of CD8-depleted PBMCs was carried out for over 15 hours with anti-CD28/CD49d costimulation, CD40-blocking antibody and enfuvirtide, to prevent new infections. Sorting was done on either a Beckman Coulter MoFlo Legacy or an XDP sorter, and propidium iodide was used to exclude dead cells. Genomic DNA was extracted using the QIAamp DNA Mini Kit for samples with more than one million cells and using the Quick-DNA Microprep Kit for all other samples.

The immunoSEQ hsTCRB assay version 4, run in survey mode, was used to sequence TCRbeta repertoires from genomic DNA. For TCRbeta sequencing, genomic DNA was diluted to about 10 ng/uL, with up to 1 ug used per sample. The study's own analysis went as follows. TCRbeta data were analyzed in ImmunoSeq Analyzer 3.0, with diversity computed on productive nucleotide rearrangements. The improved Chao index was used to estimate lower-bound TCR diversity, and the Gini coefficient was used to estimate clonality using the Immunarch R package. Nucleotide rearrangements that differed but encoded the same CDR3beta amino acid sequence were counted as separate clonotypes. Differential abundance analysis identified TCRbeta sequences significantly enriched in antigen-responding cells relative to anti-CD3/anti-CD28-activated cells. Using predicted peptide-MHC specificity as the basis, GLIPH2 grouped TCRs into clusters, both for each participant individually and for the merged data sets that combined participants. TCRdb provides this immuneACCESS table in a form limited to in-frame rearrangements. Some clones are lacking; in checked studies, under half of them reflect an unresolved V gene, and why the rest are absent is not known. The V and J calls and clone size come from that table; D and trimming were worked out from the DNA. Counted in this sample were around 47,000 clones; approximately 91% of them appeared once. About 2% of the sample is taken by the ten largest.

The rearrangement combines TRBV27 with TRBJ2-1; TRBD2 might be the D gene, on 5 matching bases. This TCR derives from an adult man with HIV who was CMV-seropositive. Sequencing was performed on CD4+ T cells sorted from PBMCs after roughly 18-hour stimulation, taken from a patient who received antiretroviral therapy. The cell subset or site label here, explained by the study, means: CD40L+CD69+ CD4 T cells responding to anti-CD3/anti-CD28 beads, representing the overall repertoire. The base sequence is TGTGCCAGCAGTTTGGCGGGTTGGGGCTACAATGAGCAGTTCTTC. This is translated as CASSLAGWGYNEQFF.